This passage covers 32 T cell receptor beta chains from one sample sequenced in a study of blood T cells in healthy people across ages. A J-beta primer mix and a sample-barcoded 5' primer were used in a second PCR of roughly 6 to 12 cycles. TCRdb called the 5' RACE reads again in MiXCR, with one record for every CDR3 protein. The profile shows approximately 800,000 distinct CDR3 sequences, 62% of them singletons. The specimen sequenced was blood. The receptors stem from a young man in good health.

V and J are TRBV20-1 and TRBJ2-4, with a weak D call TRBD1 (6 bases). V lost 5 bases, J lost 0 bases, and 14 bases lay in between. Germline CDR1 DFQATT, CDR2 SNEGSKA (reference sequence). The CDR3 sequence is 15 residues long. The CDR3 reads CSASRTGLAKNIQYF. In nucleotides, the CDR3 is TGCAGTGCTTCTCGTACAGGGCTAGCCAAAAACATTCAGTACTTC.

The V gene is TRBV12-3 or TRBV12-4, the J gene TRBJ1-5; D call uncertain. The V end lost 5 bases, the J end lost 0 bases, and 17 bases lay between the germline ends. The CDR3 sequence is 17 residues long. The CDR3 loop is CASSVTRTENSNQPQHF. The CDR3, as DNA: TGTGCCAGCAGTGTCACTCGGACGGAGAATAGCAATCAGCCCCAGCATTTT.

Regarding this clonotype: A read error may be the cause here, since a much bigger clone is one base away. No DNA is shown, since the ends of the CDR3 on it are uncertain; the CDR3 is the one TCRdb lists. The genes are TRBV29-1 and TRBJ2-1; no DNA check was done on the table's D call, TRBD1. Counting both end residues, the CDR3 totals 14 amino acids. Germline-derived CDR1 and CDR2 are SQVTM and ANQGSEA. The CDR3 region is CSIVAGGAYNEQSF.

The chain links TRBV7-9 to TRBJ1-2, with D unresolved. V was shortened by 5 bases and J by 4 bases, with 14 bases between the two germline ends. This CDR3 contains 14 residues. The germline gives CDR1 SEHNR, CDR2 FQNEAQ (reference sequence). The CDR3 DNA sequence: TGTGCCAGCAGCCCCCGTGTGGGAAGCTATGGCTACACCTTC. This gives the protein CASSPRVGSYGYTF.

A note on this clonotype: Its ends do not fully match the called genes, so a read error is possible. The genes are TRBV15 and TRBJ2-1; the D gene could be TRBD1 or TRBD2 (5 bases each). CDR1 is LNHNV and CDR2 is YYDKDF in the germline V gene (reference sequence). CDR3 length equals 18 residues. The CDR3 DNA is TGTGCCACCAGCAGAGAGGAGAGTAGGCGGGCAGGGCGAAATGAGCGGTACTTC. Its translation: CATSREESRRAGRNERYF. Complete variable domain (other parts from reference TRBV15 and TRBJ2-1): DAMVIQNPRYQVTQFGKPVTLSCSQTLNHNVMYWYQQKSSQAPKLLFHYYDKDFNNEADTPDNFQSRRPNTSFCFLDIRSPGLGDTAMYLCATSREESRRAGRNERYFGPGTRLTVL.

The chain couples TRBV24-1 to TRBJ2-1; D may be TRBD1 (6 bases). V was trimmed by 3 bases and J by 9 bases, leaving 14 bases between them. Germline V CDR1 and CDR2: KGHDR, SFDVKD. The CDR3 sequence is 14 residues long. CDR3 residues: CATSDVHRVGEQFF. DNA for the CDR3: TGTGCCACCAGTGATGTACACAGGGTTGGTGAGCAGTTCTTC.

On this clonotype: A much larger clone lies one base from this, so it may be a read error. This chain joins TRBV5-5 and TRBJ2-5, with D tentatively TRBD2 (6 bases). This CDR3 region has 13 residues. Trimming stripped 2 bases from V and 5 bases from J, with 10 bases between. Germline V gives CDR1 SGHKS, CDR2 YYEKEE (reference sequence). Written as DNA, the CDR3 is TGTGCCAGCAGCTTAAGGGAGGCGGAGACCCAGTACTTC. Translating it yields CASSLREAETQYF.

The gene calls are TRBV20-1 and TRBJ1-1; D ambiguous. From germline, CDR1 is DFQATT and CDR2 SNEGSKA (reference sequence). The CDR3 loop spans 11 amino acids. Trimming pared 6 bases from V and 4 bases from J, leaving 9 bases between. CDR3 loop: CSAEKVTEAFF. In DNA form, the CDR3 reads TGCAGTGCAGAAAAGGTCACTGAAGCTTTCTTT.

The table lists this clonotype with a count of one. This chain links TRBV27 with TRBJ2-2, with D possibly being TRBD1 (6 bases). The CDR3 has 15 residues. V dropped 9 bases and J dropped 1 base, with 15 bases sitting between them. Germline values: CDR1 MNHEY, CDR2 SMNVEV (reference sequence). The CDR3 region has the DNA TGTGCCAGTACACAGGGTCGTCGGAACACCGGGGAGCTGTTTTTT. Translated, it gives CASTQGRRNTGELFF.

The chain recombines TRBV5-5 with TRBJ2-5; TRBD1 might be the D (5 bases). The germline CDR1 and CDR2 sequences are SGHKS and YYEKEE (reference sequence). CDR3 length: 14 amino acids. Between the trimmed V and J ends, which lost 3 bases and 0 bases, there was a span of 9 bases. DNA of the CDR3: TGTGCCAGCAGCTCGACAGAGTACCAAGAGACCCAGTACTTC. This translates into CASSSTEYQETQYF.

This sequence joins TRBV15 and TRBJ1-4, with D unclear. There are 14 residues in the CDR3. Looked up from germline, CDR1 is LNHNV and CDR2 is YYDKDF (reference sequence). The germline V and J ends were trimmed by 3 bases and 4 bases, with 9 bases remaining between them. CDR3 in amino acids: CATSSEIVNEKLFF. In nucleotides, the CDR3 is TGTGCCACCAGCAGCGAAATAGTTAATGAAAAACTGTTTTTT.

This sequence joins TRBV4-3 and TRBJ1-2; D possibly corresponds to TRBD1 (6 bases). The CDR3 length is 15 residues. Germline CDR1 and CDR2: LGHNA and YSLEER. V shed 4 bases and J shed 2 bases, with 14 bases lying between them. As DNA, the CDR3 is TGCGCCAGCAGCCCAGGCCCTGGACAGAACTATGGCTACACCTTC. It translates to CASSPGPGQNYGYTF.

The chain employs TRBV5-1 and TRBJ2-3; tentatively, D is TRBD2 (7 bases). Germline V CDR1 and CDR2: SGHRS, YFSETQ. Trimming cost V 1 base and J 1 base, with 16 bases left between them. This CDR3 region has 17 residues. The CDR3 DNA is TGCGCCAGCAGCTTGTTCGGGGGCGGGGGCCGCACAGATACGCAGTATTTT. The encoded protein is CASSLFGGGGRTDTQYF.

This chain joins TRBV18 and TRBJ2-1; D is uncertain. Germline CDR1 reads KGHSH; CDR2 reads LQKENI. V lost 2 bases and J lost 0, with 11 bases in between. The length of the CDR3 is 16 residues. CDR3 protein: CASSPSAVSSYNEQFF. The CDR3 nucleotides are TGTGCCAGCTCACCAAGCGCCGTCAGCTCCTACAATGAGCAGTTCTTC.

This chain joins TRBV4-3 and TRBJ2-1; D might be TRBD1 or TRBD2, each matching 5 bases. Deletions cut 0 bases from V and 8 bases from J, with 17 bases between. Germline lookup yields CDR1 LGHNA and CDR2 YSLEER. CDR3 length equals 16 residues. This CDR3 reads CASSQDQGPSGDEQFF. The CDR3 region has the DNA TGCGCCAGCAGCCAAGATCAGGGCCCGAGCGGCGATGAGCAGTTCTTC.

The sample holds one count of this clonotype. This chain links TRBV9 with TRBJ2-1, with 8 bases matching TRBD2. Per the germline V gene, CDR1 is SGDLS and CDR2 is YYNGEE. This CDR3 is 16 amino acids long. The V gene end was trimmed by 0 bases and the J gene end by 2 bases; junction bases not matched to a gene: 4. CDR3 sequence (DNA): TGTGCCAGCAGCGTAGCGACTAGCGCCACCTACAATGAGCAGTTCTTC. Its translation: CASSVATSATYNEQFF.

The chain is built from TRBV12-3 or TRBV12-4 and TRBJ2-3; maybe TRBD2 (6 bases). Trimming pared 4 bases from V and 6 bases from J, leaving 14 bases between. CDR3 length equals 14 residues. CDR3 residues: CASSWGLGRDTQYF. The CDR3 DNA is TGTGCCAGCAGTTGGGGACTCGGTAGGGATACGCAGTATTTT.

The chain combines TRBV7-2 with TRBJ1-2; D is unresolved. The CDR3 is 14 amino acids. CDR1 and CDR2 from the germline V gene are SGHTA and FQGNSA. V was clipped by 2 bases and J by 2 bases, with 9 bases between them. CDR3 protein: CASSLQIKNYGYTF. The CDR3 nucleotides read TGTGCCAGCAGCTTACAGATTAAAAACTATGGCTACACCTTC.

The CDR3 DNA follows: TGTGCCAGCAGTCAACAGGGACTATATGGCTACACCTTC. Amino acid sequence: CASSQQGLYGYTF. The rearrangement joins TRBV3-1 to TRBJ1-2, with D possibly being TRBD1 (6 bases). The CDR3 loop spans 13 amino acids. Trimming stripped 6 bases from V and 5 bases from J, with 13 bases between. Germline values: CDR1 LGHDT, CDR2 YNNKEL (reference sequence). Variable domain in full (rest from reference TRBV3-1 and TRBJ1-2): DTAVSQTPKYLVTQMGNDKSIKCEQNLGHDTMYWYKQDSKKFLKIMFSYNNKELIINETVPNRFSPKSPDKAHLNLHINSLELGDSAVYFCASSQQGLYGYTFGSGTRLTVV.

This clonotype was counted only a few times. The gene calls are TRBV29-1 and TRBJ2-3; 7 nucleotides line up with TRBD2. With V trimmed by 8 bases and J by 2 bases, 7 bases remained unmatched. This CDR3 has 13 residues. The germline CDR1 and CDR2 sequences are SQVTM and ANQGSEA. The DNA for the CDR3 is TGCAGCACTCCGGGGGGAAACACAGATACGCAGTATTTT. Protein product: CSTPGGNTDTQYF.

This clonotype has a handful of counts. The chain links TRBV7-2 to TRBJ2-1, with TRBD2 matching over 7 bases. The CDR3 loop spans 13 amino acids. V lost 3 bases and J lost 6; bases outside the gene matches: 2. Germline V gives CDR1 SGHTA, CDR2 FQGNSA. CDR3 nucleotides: TGTGCCAGCAGCTTTGCGGGGGTCAATGAGCAGTTCTTC. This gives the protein CASSFAGVNEQFF.

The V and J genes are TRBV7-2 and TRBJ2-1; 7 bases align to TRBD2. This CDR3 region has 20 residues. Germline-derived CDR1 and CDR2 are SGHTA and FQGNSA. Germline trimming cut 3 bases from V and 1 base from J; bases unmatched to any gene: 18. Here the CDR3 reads CASSFPTKGGRRGSYNEQFF. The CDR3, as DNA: TGTGCCAGCAGCTTTCCCACGAAAGGCGGGAGAAGGGGATCCTACAATGAGCAGTTCTTC. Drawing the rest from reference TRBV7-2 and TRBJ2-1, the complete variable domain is GAGVSQSPSNKVTEKGKDVELRCDPISGHTALYWYRQSLGQGLEFLIYFQGNSAPDKSGLPSDRFSAERTGGSVSTLTIQRTQQEDSAVYLCASSFPTKGGRRGSYNEQFFGPGTRLTVL.

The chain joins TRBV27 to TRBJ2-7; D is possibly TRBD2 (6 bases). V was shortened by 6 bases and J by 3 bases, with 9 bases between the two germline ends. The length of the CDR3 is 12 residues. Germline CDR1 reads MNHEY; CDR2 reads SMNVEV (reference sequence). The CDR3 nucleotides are TGTGCCAGCAGCGGTAGCGGCTACGAGCAGTACTTC. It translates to CASSGSGYEQYF.

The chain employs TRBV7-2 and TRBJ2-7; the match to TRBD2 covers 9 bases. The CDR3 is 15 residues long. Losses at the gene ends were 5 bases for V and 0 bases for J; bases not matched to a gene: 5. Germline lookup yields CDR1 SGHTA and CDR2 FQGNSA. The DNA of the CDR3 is TGTGCCAGCAGCGATAGCGGGAGTCCCTCCTACGAGCAGTACTTC. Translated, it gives CASSDSGSPSYEQYF.

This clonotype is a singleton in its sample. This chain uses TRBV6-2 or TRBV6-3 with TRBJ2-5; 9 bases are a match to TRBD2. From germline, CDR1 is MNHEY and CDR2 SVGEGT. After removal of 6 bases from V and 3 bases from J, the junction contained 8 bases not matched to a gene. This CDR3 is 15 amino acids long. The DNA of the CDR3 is TGTGCCAGCAGGATGGGGACTAGCACAAAAGAGACCCAGTACTTC. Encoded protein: CASRMGTSTKETQYF.

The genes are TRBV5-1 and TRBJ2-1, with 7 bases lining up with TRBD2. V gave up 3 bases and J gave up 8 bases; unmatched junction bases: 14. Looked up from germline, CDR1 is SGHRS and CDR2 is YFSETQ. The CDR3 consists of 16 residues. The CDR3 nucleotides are TGCGCCAGCAGCTGGCCAAAGCGGGGTGGCGGCGATGAGCAGTTCTTC. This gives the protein CASSWPKRGGGDEQFF.

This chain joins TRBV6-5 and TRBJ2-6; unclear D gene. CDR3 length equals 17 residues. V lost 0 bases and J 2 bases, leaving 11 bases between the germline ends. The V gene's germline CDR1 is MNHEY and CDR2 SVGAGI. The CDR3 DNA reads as TGTGCCAGCAGTTACTCATCGGCCCTTGCTGGGGCCAACGTCCTGACTTTC. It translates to CASSYSSALAGANVLTF.

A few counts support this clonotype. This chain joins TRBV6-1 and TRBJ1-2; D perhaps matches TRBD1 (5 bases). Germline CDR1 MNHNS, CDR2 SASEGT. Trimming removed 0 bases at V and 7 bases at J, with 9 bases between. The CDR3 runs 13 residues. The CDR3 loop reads CASSEAGQGGYTF. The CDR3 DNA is TGTGCCAGCAGTGAAGCCGGGCAGGGTGGCTACACCTTC.

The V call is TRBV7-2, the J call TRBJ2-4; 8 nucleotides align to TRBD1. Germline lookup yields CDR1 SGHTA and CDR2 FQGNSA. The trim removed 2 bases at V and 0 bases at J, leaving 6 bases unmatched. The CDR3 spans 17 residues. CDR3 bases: TGTGCCAGCAGCTTAATTGGACAGGGACTAGCCAAAAACATTCAGTACTTC. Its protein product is CASSLIGQGLAKNIQYF. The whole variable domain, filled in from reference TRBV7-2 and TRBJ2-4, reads GAGVSQSPSNKVTEKGKDVELRCDPISGHTALYWYRQSLGQGLEFLIYFQGNSAPDKSGLPSDRFSAERTGGSVSTLTIQRTQQEDSAVYLCASSLIGQGLAKNIQYFGAGTRLSVL.

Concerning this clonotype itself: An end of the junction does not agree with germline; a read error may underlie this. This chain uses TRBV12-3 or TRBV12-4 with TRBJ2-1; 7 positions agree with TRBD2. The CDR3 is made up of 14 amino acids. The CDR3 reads CTSSFAAGLNEQFF. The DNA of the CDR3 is TGTACCAGCAGTTTCGCAGCGGGGTTGAATGAGCAGTTCTTC.

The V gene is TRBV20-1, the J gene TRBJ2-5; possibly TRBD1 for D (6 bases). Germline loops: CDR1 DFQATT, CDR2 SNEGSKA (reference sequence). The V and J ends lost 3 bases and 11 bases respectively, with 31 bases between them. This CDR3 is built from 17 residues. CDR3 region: CSARSALSGTFVGEQYF. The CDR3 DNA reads TGCAGTGCTAGGTCTGCTCTCTCCGGGACATTCGTTGGGGAGCAGTACTTC.

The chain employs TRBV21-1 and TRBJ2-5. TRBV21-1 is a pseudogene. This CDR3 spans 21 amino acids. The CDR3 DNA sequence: TGTGCCAGCAGGACCGGTCACCCTACAACTCGCGCGAAAACCGACCAAGAGACCCAGTACTTC. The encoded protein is CASRTGHPTTRAKTDQETQYF.